This entry concerns a single T cell receptor beta chain. This table comes from immunoSEQ multiplex PCR, and its TCRdb copy is limited to in-frame clones, with some not included. Among around 100,000 clones, around 89% were seen once, and the ten largest hold roughly 30%. Unmatched junction bases numbered 5, after V lost 3 bases and J lost 3 bases. There are 17 residues in the CDR3. Germline loops: CDR1 MNHNS, CDR2 SASEGT. These data belong to a study of blood T cell repertoires in COVID-19. This receptor was obtained from a woman aged 80 or over with acute or convalescent COVID-19. V usage is TRBV6-1 and J usage is TRBJ2-3; 14 bases are shared with TRBD2. The material sequenced was peripheral blood. CDR3 bases: TGTGCCAGCAGTGAGGGGACTAGCGGGGGACCTACAGATACGCAGTATTTT. Translating it yields CASSEGTSGGPTDTQYF.